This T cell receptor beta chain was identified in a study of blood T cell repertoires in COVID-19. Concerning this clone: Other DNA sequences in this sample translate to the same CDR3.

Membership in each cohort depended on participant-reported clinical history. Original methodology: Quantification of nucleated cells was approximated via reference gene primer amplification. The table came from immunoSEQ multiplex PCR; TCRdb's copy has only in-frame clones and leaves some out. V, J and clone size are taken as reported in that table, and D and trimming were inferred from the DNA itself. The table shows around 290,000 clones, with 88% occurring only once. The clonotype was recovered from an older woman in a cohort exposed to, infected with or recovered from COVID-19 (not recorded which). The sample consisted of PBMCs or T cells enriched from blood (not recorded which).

CDR3: CASSLEGRTNEKLFF. CDR3 nucleotides: TGCGCCAGCAGCTTGGAGGGGAGGACTAATGAAAAACTGTTTTTT. The chain carries TRBV5-1 and TRBJ1-4, with D perhaps matching TRBD1 (5 bases). Trimming took 0 bases from V and 2 from J, leaving 8 bases between them. The germline CDR1 and CDR2 sequences are SGHRS and YFSETQ. This CDR3 comprises 15 residues.